These T cell receptor beta chains were read from a single sample in a study of immunodeficiency. Here immunoSEQ multiplex PCR was the method, and the copy in TCRdb shows in-frame clones only, minus some. The sample carries 1,400 or so clones, over 85% recorded once. The sample was CD8+ T cells from blood. These receptors all come from a human donor in good health. The CDR3 runs from the conserved cysteine through the conserved F or W. Each record gives: J gene, clone size, D gene, V gene, CDR3 DNA, CDR3 protein. A D gene is named only where the DNA matches it firmly. Rows give clone size only sometimes, using once, few, many, or a class for an expanded clone.

j_gene: TRBJ2-1
abundance: NA
d_gene: TRBD2
v_gene: TRBV7-6
CDR3nt: TGTGCCAGCAGCCTCAGACTAGCGGGGTCTTACAATGAGCAGTTCTTC
CDR3aa: CASSLRLAGSYNEQFF

j_gene: TRBJ2-1
abundance: NA
d_gene: TRBD1
v_gene: TRBV24-1
CDR3nt: TGTGCCACCAGTGATGGGACAGGGGGCTGGTTGGGTGAGCAGTTCTTC
CDR3aa: CATSDGTGGWLGEQFF

j_gene: TRBJ2-5
abundance: once
d_gene: NA
v_gene: TRBV19
CDR3nt: TGTGCCACCAGACTAACGCCGGGAGAGACCCAGTACTTC
CDR3aa: CATRLTPGETQYF

j_gene: TRBJ1-1
abundance: NA
d_gene: TRBD1
v_gene: TRBV15
CDR3nt: TGTGCCACCAGCAGAGGGACAGGGCGAACTGAAGCTTTCTTT
CDR3aa: CATSRGTGRTEAFF

j_gene: TRBJ2-7
abundance: once
d_gene: NA
v_gene: TRBV27
CDR3nt: TGTGCCAGCAGTTCCGGGACGGGGGGCAATGGGCAGTACTTC
CDR3aa: CASSSGTGGNGQYF

j_gene: TRBJ2-5
abundance: NA
d_gene: NA
v_gene: TRBV6-2/TRBV6-3
CDR3nt: TGTGCCAGCACCCCCTCCGTGGGGGTTGGAGAGACCCAGTACTTC
CDR3aa: CASTPSVGVGETQYF

j_gene: TRBJ2-7
abundance: NA
d_gene: TRBD1
v_gene: TRBV5-8
CDR3nt: TGTGCCAGCAGCTTGGCTCCGGGACAGGGTAACGAGCAGTACTTC
CDR3aa: CASSLAPGQGNEQYF

j_gene: TRBJ2-1
abundance: NA
d_gene: NA
v_gene: TRBV7-8
CDR3nt: TGTGCCAGCAGCCTTCGCCATGCGGCGCTGGACTACAATGAGCAGTTCTTC
CDR3aa: CASSLRHAALDYNEQFF

j_gene: TRBJ2-7
abundance: NA
d_gene: NA
v_gene: TRBV5-5
CDR3nt: TGTGCCAGCAGCTTGAAACAGGGAGCCTACGAGCAGTACTTC
CDR3aa: CASSLKQGAYEQYF

j_gene: TRBJ2-2
abundance: NA
d_gene: NA
v_gene: TRBV15
CDR3nt: TGTGCCACCAGCAGAGATCTGGCAGTTGGCGGGGAGCTGTTTTTT
CDR3aa: CATSRDLAVGGELFF

j_gene: TRBJ1-2
abundance: NA
d_gene: TRBD1
v_gene: TRBV6-5
CDR3nt: TGTGCCAGCACCAAGGACAGGGCAACGAGCTATGGCTACACCTTC
CDR3aa: CASTKDRATSYGYTF

j_gene: TRBJ2-4
abundance: NA
d_gene: TRBD1
v_gene: TRBV7-9
CDR3nt: TGTGCCAGCAGCTTTAGTGGACAGGGGGAAAACATTCAGTACTTC
CDR3aa: CASSFSGQGENIQYF

j_gene: TRBJ2-3
abundance: NA
d_gene: TRBD2
v_gene: TRBV4-2
CDR3nt: TGTGCCAGCAGCCAAGACGGGTTAGCGGGGATGAAAGATACGCAGTATTTT
CDR3aa: CASSQDGLAGMKDTQYF

j_gene: TRBJ1-5
abundance: NA
d_gene: NA
v_gene: TRBV28
CDR3nt: TGTGCCAGCAGGCTGTACAGGGAGGTTTCGGCTCAGCCCCAGCATTTT
CDR3aa: CASRLYREVSAQPQHF

j_gene: TRBJ2-2
abundance: once
d_gene: TRBD1
v_gene: TRBV27
CDR3nt: TGTGCCAGCAGTCCAGGGACAGTTTGGAACACCGGGGAGCTGTTTTTT
CDR3aa: CASSPGTVWNTGELFF

j_gene: TRBJ2-3
abundance: NA
d_gene: TRBD2
v_gene: TRBV27
CDR3nt: TGTGCCAGCAGTTTGGTTGGTTTAGCGGGGGGGCTAAGCACAGATACGCAGTATTTT
CDR3aa: CASSLVGLAGGLSTDTQYF

j_gene: TRBJ2-1
abundance: NA
d_gene: TRBD1
v_gene: TRBV6-5
CDR3nt: TGTGCCAGCATTAGGGGGCGCGGTGAGCAGTTCTTC
CDR3aa: CASIRGRGEQFF

j_gene: TRBJ1-2
abundance: NA
d_gene: NA
v_gene: TRBV7-3
CDR3nt: TGTGCCAGCAGCTTAATTGCAGGGCGGGGAGGCTACACCTTC
CDR3aa: CASSLIAGRGGYTF

j_gene: TRBJ1-1
abundance: NA
d_gene: TRBD1
v_gene: TRBV19
CDR3nt: TGTGCCAGTAGTATAGTTAGTACGGGACAGGCAAAGTGGAGGTACACTGAAGCTTTCTTT
CDR3aa: CASSIVSTGQAKWRYTEAFF

j_gene: TRBJ2-7
abundance: NA
d_gene: NA
v_gene: TRBV3-1/TRBV3-2
CDR3nt: TGTGCCAGCAGCCACGGAAGCTCCTACGAGCAGTACTTC
CDR3aa: CASSHGSSYEQYF